A single sample gave rise to the 31 T cell receptor beta chains below, sequenced in a study of blood T cell repertoires in COVID-19. TCRdb's table, derived via immunoSEQ multiplex PCR, lists solely in-frame clones and lacks some. The repertoire holds about 200,000 clones, with about 95% as singletons. The sequenced material came from peripheral blood. These receptors were taken from a man between 25 and 39 years old with COVID-19, enrolled during active disease.

The chain links TRBV5-1 to TRBJ1-1, with 8 bases identical to TRBD1. CDR3 length: 13 amino acids. Germline CDR1 and CDR2: SGHRS and YFSETQ. V lost 2 bases, J lost 8 bases, and 5 bases stayed unmatched. The CDR3 spells CASSFSGGNEAFF. The CDR3 DNA reads TGCGCCAGCAGCTTTTCAGGGGGCAACGAAGCTTTCTTT.

This clone was recorded only once. The chain combines TRBV6-5 with TRBJ2-1, with D possibly matching TRBD2 (5 bases). Germline loops: CDR1 MNHEY, CDR2 SVGAGI. V gave up 4 bases and J gave up 3 bases, with 10 bases separating them. The CDR3 is 14 residues long. The chain's CDR3 is CASSSPSGYNEQFF. For the CDR3, the DNA is TGTGCCAGCAGTTCCCCGAGCGGCTACAATGAGCAGTTCTTC.

The chain employs TRBV9 and TRBJ2-5; 11 bases are a match to TRBD1. CDR1 is SGDLS and CDR2 is YYNGEE in the germline V gene. V shed 2 bases, J shed 5 bases, and the junction held 2 bases outside the gene matches. The CDR3 has 14 amino acids. The CDR3 sequence is CASSVDRGPETQYF. CDR3 bases: TGTGCCAGCAGCGTGGACAGGGGGCCGGAGACCCAGTACTTC.

The J gene is TRBJ2-7, the V gene TRBV20-1; D is possibly TRBD1 (5 bases). The CDR3 runs 11 residues. Germline V gene sequence: CDR1 DFQATT, CDR2 SNEGSKA (reference sequence). V lost 6 bases to trimming and J lost 4 bases, with 10 bases between them. For the CDR3, the DNA is TGCAGTGCCCGGACATTGTACGAGCAGTACTTC. It translates to CSARTLYEQYF.

The chain links TRBV12-3 or TRBV12-4 to TRBJ1-2, with a tentative D call TRBD1 (6 bases). The CDR3 covers 12 residues. The V end lost 3 bases, the J end lost 8 bases, and 10 bases lay between the germline ends. The CDR3 DNA sequence: TGTGCCAGCAGTTTTCAGGGGCAGGGCTACACCTTC. The encoded protein is CASSFQGQGYTF.

This clone showed up just a few times. The chain uses TRBV11-2 and TRBJ2-2; D is perhaps TRBD2 (5 bases). CDR3 length: 16 amino acids. Per germline, CDR1 SGHAT and CDR2 FQNNGV. Trimming left V 6 bases short and J 7 bases short, with 21 bases between. This CDR3 reads CASSSPRIGEGGELFF. The CDR3 nucleotides read TGTGCCAGCAGTTCCCCCCGAATCGGGGAAGGCGGGGAGCTGTTTTTT.

V is TRBV6-5 and J is TRBJ1-6; TRBD1 agrees at 7 bases. Germline V gene data show CDR1 as MNHEY and CDR2 as SVGAGI. This CDR3 contains 15 residues. J gave up 8 bases and V 5 bases, and 9 bases lay outside the gene matches. CDR3 protein: CASSPPGQSDSPLHF. CDR3 in DNA: TGTGCCAGCAGTCCCCCGGGACAGAGCGATTCACCCCTCCACTTT.

The chain combines TRBV2 with TRBJ2-1, with D possibly TRBD2 on 7 matching bases. V lost 11 bases, J lost 3 bases, and 14 bases lay in between. Germline V gene sequence: CDR1 SNHLY, CDR2 FYNNEI. The CDR3 loop spans 13 amino acids. CDR3 bases: TGTGCCTGGTGGGGGGGCCGCTACAATGAGCAGTTCTTC. Its protein is CAWWGGRYNEQFF.

The chain recombines TRBV6-1 with TRBJ2-3, with 14 bases lining up with TRBD2. Unmatched junction bases numbered 12, after V lost 4 bases and J lost 0 bases. The germline gives CDR1 MNHNS, CDR2 SASEGT. The CDR3 is 20 residues long. CDR3 nucleotides: TGTGCCAGCAGTGCCCGAGCTGGACTAGCGGGAGGTGCTAGCACAGATACGCAGTATTTT. Translated: CASSARAGLAGGASTDTQYF.

The sample holds one count of this clone. The chain links TRBV6-2 or TRBV6-3 to TRBJ1-1; 9 bases are shared with TRBD1. J was trimmed by 1 base and V by 5 bases; bases with no gene match: 8. Germline CDR1 MNHEY, CDR2 SVGEGT. The CDR3 length is 16 residues. The CDR3 DNA follows: TGTGCCAGCAGTCCGGACAGGGGATTAGGGAACACTGAAGCTTTCTTT. This sequence encodes CASSPDRGLGNTEAFF.

V and J are TRBV14 and TRBJ1-6; no clear D gene. The length of the CDR3 is 13 residues. V lost 5 bases and J 5 bases, leaving 7 bases between the germline ends. The germline V gene encodes CDR1 SGHDN and CDR2 FVKESK. The CDR3, as DNA: TGTGCCAGCAGCAACGAGAATAATTCACCCCTCCACTTT. Translation: CASSNENNSPLHF.

The rearrangement uses TRBV24-1 and TRBJ1-2; TRBD1 might be the D (6 bases). The length of the CDR3 is 14 residues. Between the trimmed V and J ends, which lost 3 bases and 6 bases, there was a span of 13 bases. Germline CDR1 KGHDR, CDR2 SFDVKD. As DNA, the CDR3 is TGTGCCACCAGTGATATAGACAGGAATAATGGCTACACCTTC. It specifies CATSDIDRNNGYTF.

As regards this clone: Additional DNA sequences in this sample encode the identical CDR3. The rearrangement links TRBV6-5 to TRBJ1-2; 7 bases are a match to TRBD1. The CDR3 has 11 amino acids. The germline V gene has CDR1 MNHEY and CDR2 SVGAGI. The J segment lost 7 bases and the V segment lost 9 bases, leaving 5 bases of the junction unmatched. The CDR3 protein is CASSYRGGYTF. DNA of the CDR3: TGTGCCAGTTCATACAGGGGTGGCTACACCTTC.

The chain links TRBV4-2 to TRBJ1-2; TRBD1 agrees at 9 bases. This CDR3 contains 16 residues. The V gene's germline CDR1 is LGHNA and CDR2 YNFKEQ. V trimming: 3 bases; J trimming: 0 bases; junction bases outside the gene matches: 5. The CDR3 protein is CASSQKQGAANYGYTF. In DNA, the CDR3 is TGTGCCAGCAGCCAGAAACAGGGGGCGGCTAACTATGGCTACACCTTC.

The rearrangement links TRBV29-1 to TRBJ1-1; no clear D gene. The CDR3 is 12 amino acids. V lost 3 bases, J lost 1 base, and 6 bases lay in between. From germline, CDR1 is SQVTM and CDR2 ANQGSEA. The chain's CDR3 is CSVESQNTEAFF. The CDR3 coding sequence is TGCAGCGTTGAGAGCCAGAACACTGAAGCTTTCTTT.

The genes are TRBV29-1 and TRBJ1-2; maybe TRBD1 (6 bases). Germline loops: CDR1 SQVTM, CDR2 ANQGSEA. Trimming shortened V by 1 base and J by 3 bases, and 12 bases separated the two germline ends. The CDR3 runs to 14 residues. This CDR3 is CSVEGRGSDYGYTF. The CDR3 DNA is TGCAGCGTTGAAGGCAGGGGATCTGACTATGGCTACACCTTC.

CDR3 in DNA: TGTGCCAGCAGCAGAGCGGCTAGTATATACGAGCAGTACTTC. Amino acid sequence: CASSRAASIYEQYF. This sequence joins TRBV6-5 and TRBJ2-7; maybe TRBD2 (5 bases). Germline V gene sequence: CDR1 MNHEY, CDR2 SVGAGI. CDR3 size: 14 residues. V was cut by 6 bases and J by 4 bases, with 16 bases left in between.

The rearrangement joins TRBV10-1 to TRBJ1-1; D gene ambiguous. CDR3 length equals 13 residues. The V gene's germline CDR1 is WNHNN and CDR2 SYGVQD (reference sequence). The V end lost 4 bases, the J end lost 1 base, and 7 bases lay between the germline ends. Here the CDR3 DNA reads TGCGCCAGCAGTGTAGGGAGGAACACTGAAGCTTTCTTT. Its protein is CASSVGRNTEAFF.

The genes are TRBV2 and TRBJ1-2; TRBD1 aligns across 7 bases. Trimming removed 5 bases from V and 3 bases from J; junction bases left unmatched: 9. Germline V gene data show CDR1 as SNHLY and CDR2 as FYNNEI. CDR3 length equals 15 residues. The CDR3 here is CASSMQTGKDYGYTF. The CDR3, as DNA: TGTGCCAGCAGTATGCAGACAGGGAAGGACTATGGCTACACCTTC.

This clone has more than one count but fewer than ten. The V and J genes are TRBV5-1 and TRBJ2-7; TRBD1 is a possible D gene (6 bases). CDR1 is SGHRS, CDR2 YFSETQ, per germline. V dropped 1 base and J dropped 2 bases, with 13 bases sitting between them. The CDR3 sequence is 15 residues long. In DNA form, the CDR3 reads TGCGCCAGCAGCTTGCTACAGGGATCCGCCTACGAGCAGTACTTC. Translation: CASSLLQGSAYEQYF. Full variable domain (remainder filled in from reference TRBV5-1 and TRBJ2-7): KAGVTQTPRYLIKTRGQQVTLSCSPISGHRSVSWYQQTPGQGLQFLFEYFSETQRNKGNFPGRFSGRQFSNSRSEMNVSTLELGDSALYLCASSLLQGSAYEQYFGPGTRLTVT.

The genes are TRBV3-1 (or the pseudogene TRBV3-2) and TRBJ1-2, with no clear D. Germline CDR1 LGHDT, CDR2 YNNKEL (reference sequence). CDR3 length: 14 amino acids. The germline V and J ends were trimmed by 3 bases and 4 bases, with 12 bases remaining between them. This CDR3 is CASSQVQAGYGYTF. The CDR3 DNA reads as TGTGCCAGCAGCCAGGTCCAGGCGGGCTATGGCTACACCTTC.

The chain links TRBV7-3 to TRBJ1-1, with D hard to call. V lost 4 bases to trimming and J lost 1 base, with 7 bases between them. The CDR3 runs 13 residues. CDR1 SGHTA and CDR2 FQGTGA come from the germline V gene. The CDR3 reads CASSSGRNTEAFF. CDR3 DNA: TGTGCCAGCAGCTCCGGTCGGAACACTGAAGCTTTCTTT.

The CDR3 region is CSASTLGRSGYTF. CDR3 nucleotides: TGCAGTGCTAGTACATTGGGCAGGTCTGGCTACACCTTC. The chain recombines TRBV20-1 with TRBJ1-2; D uncertain. Germline lookup yields CDR1 DFQATT and CDR2 SNEGSKA (reference sequence). This CDR3 has 13 residues. The V end lost 3 bases, the J end lost 7 bases, and 15 bases lay between the germline ends.

The rearrangement links TRBV19 to TRBJ1-5; weak D call: TRBD1 (5 bases). The ends were cut back, 1 base at V and 0 bases at J, with 16 bases in the middle. Germline loops: CDR1 LNHDA, CDR2 SQIVND (reference sequence). The CDR3 extends over 18 amino acids. The CDR3 sequence: CASSIVTVSSYSNQPQHF. CDR3 coding DNA: TGTGCCAGTAGTATAGTGACAGTAAGTAGCTATAGCAATCAGCCCCAGCATTTT.

The chain carries TRBV6-5 and TRBJ2-7; a weak D match, TRBD1 (6 bases). The CDR3 is made up of 12 amino acids. The germline gives CDR1 MNHEY, CDR2 SVGAGI. V lost 7 bases and J lost 2, with 9 bases in between. The DNA for the CDR3 is TGTGCCAGCATGGGGGCGACCTACGAGCAGTACTTC. Protein sequence: CASMGATYEQYF.

The table lists this clone with a count of one. This chain connects TRBV27 to TRBJ2-7, with TRBD1 identical over 10 bases. The CDR3 extends over 15 amino acids. Trimming removed 3 bases from V and 3 bases from J; junction bases left unmatched: 5. The V gene's germline CDR1 is MNHEY and CDR2 SMNVEV (reference sequence). The DNA of the CDR3 is TGTGCCAGCAGTTTGGGGACAGGGGATTACTACGAGCAGTACTTC. This encodes CASSLGTGDYYEQYF.

Remarks on this clone: Other DNA sequences from this sample encode an identical CDR3 as well. The chain combines TRBV12-3 or TRBV12-4 with TRBJ1-2; maybe TRBD1 (6 bases). This CDR3 is built from 13 residues. Between the trimmed V and J ends, which lost 6 bases and 1 base, there was a span of 9 bases. The CDR3, as DNA: TGTGCCAGCAGCAGGGGACGTAACTATGGCTACACCTTC. Encoded protein: CASSRGRNYGYTF.

The genes are TRBV27 and TRBJ2-3, with 7 bases aligning to TRBD1. The CDR3 sequence is 16 residues long. With 5 bases clipped from V and 0 bases from J, the junction kept 8 bases outside the gene matches. From germline, CDR1 is MNHEY and CDR2 SMNVEV (reference sequence). The CDR3 bases are TGTGCCAGCAGTCCGATTGGGGACAGCAGCACAGATACGCAGTATTTT. It encodes CASSPIGDSSTDTQYF.

The chain is built from TRBV30 and TRBJ2-3; TRBD2 matches 9 bases. This CDR3 spans 15 amino acids. Germline lookup yields CDR1 GTSNPN and CDR2 SVGIG (reference sequence). V dropped 2 bases and J dropped 6; count of bases not matched to a gene: 9. The CDR3 reads CAWSSGLAGPDTQYF. The CDR3 coding sequence is TGTGCCTGGAGTTCCGGGCTAGCGGGGCCTGATACGCAGTATTTT.

CDR3 coding DNA: TGTGCCAGTAGCCCCCGACAGGACTCCCTTTCGCCCCAGCATTTT. Its translation is CASSPRQDSLSPQHF. The rearrangement links TRBV19 to TRBJ1-5, with a possible D match to TRBD1 (6 bases). In germline, CDR1 is LNHDA, CDR2 SQIVND (reference sequence). The CDR3 is 15 amino acids. With 6 bases removed from V and 9 bases from J, the gap between germline ends came to 21 bases.

This chain joins TRBV9 and TRBJ2-7, with 10 bases matching TRBD1. CDR1 SGDLS and CDR2 YYNGEE come from the germline V gene. V gave up 4 bases and J gave up 3 bases; unmatched junction bases: 7. The CDR3 spans 15 residues. The CDR3 nucleotides are TGTGCCAGCAGCCAGGACAGGGGGTTTCTCTACGAGCAGTACTTC. It specifies CASSQDRGFLYEQYF. The whole variable domain, remainder taken from reference TRBV9 and TRBJ2-7, is DSGVTQTPKHLITATGQRVTLRCSPRSGDLSVYWYQQSLDQGLQFLIQYYNGEERAKGNILERFSAQQFPDLHSELNLSSLELGDSALYFCASSQDRGFLYEQYFGPGTRLTVT.